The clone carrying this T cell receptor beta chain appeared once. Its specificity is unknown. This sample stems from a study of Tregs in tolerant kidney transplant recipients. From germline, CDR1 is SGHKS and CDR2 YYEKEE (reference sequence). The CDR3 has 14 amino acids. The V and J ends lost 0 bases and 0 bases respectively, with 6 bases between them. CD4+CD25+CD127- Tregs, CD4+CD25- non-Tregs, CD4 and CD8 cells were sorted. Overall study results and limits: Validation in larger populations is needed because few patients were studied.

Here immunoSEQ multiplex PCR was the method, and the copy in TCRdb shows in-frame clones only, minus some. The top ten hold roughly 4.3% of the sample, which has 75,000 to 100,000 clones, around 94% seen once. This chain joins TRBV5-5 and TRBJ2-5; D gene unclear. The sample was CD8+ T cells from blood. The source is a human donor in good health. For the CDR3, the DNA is TGTGCCAGCAGCTTGGTTCACAACCAAGAGACCCAGTACTTC. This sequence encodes CASSLVHNQETQYF.